These 10 T cell receptor beta chains originate from one sample sequenced in a study of blood T cells in healthy people across ages (dated by TCRdb to between 2014 and 2017). Libraries were constructed by 5' RACE. A second PCR of about 6 to 11 cycles was run with a J-beta primer mix and a sample-barcoded 5' primer. TCRdb reworked the public reads: Q25 trimming with fastp, MiXCR clone assembly, productive beta chains retained. Identical CDR3 protein sequences are pooled into one entry, listed with their most common genes and DNA. Across this sample there are around 1,900,000 distinct CDR3 sequences, with roughly 43% seen only once. The biggest ten clones account for 20% to 25% of the sample. Sequenced sample: blood. Receptors were obtained from a human donor in good health.

This clonotype occurred a few times. This chain uses TRBV15 with TRBJ1-1, with TRBD1 as a possible D gene (5 bases). CDR1 and CDR2 from the germline V gene are LNHNV and YYDKDF (reference sequence). V was cut by 0 bases and J by 5 bases, with 13 bases left in between. The CDR3 is 15 amino acids. This chain's CDR3 is CATSRDPGTGTEAFF. CDR3 bases: TGTGCCACCAGCAGAGATCCGGGGACGGGGACTGAAGCTTTCTTT.

The chain links TRBV4-3 to TRBJ2-7; TRBD1 aligns across 10 bases. Germline V gene sequence: CDR1 LGHNA, CDR2 YSLEER. V lost 2 bases, J lost 6 bases, and 7 bases stayed unmatched. The CDR3 is 15 residues long. The CDR3, as DNA: TGCGCCAGCAGCCAAACCGGGACAGGGGTACTCGAGCAGTACTTC. Encoded protein: CASSQTGTGVLEQYF.

The CDR3 reads CSALGLSGVTYNEQFF. The CDR3, as DNA: TGCAGTGCTCTCGGACTTAGCGGGGTGACCTACAATGAGCAGTTCTTC. This sequence joins TRBV20-1 and TRBJ2-1; the match to TRBD2 covers 8 bases. The V and J ends lost 5 bases and 2 bases, in that order; junction bases with no gene match: 11. Germline CDR1 DFQATT, CDR2 SNEGSKA (reference sequence). The CDR3 spans 16 residues.

The chain couples TRBV7-9 to TRBJ2-3; TRBD1 matches 9 bases. CDR3 length equals 17 residues. Trimming at V came to 5 bases and at J to 3 bases, leaving 12 bases not matched to a gene. Germline CDR1 is SEHNR and CDR2 is FQNEAQ (reference sequence). The CDR3 coding sequence is TGTGCCAGCAGCGGGGGACAGGGTATAGTTTGGACAGATACGCAGTATTTT. Translating it yields CASSGGQGIVWTDTQYF.

This clonotype was found a few times. The chain uses TRBV15 and TRBJ2-2, with 10 bases matching TRBD2. Germline V gives CDR1 LNHNV, CDR2 YYDKDF (reference sequence). The CDR3 is 17 amino acids. The V gene end was trimmed by 2 bases and the J gene end by 7 bases; junction bases not matched to a gene: 10. The CDR3 is CATSRSTSGPWGGELFF. In DNA form, the CDR3 reads TGTGCCACCAGCAGATCGACTAGCGGGCCCTGGGGCGGGGAGCTGTTTTTT.

This clonotype was picked up a small number of times. The rearrangement uses TRBV6-5 and TRBJ1-1; the D is unclear. Germline V CDR1 and CDR2: MNHEY, SVGAGI. V lost 2 bases and J 8 bases, leaving 15 bases between the germline ends. This CDR3 spans 14 amino acids. The CDR3 nucleotides are TGTGCCAGCAGTTACGAGGGTATTCCGGGGGAAGCTTTCTTT. Its protein product is CASSYEGIPGEAFF.

The genes are TRBV3-1 and TRBJ2-3; 8 nucleotides line up with TRBD2. With 0 bases clipped from V and 12 bases from J, the junction kept 11 bases outside the gene matches. The CDR3 length is 15 residues. CDR1 and CDR2 (germline): LGHDT, YNNKEL (reference sequence). CDR3 coding DNA: TGTGCCAGCAGCCAAGATATTGGCGGGAGGATGTCCCAGTATTTT. Its protein is CASSQDIGGRMSQYF.

This clonotype occurred many times. This chain connects TRBV12-3 or TRBV12-4 to TRBJ2-3, with D possibly being TRBD2 (5 bases). V was trimmed by 6 bases and J by 2 bases, leaving 18 bases between them. There are 16 residues in the CDR3. The CDR3 DNA reads TGTGCCAGCAGCCCCTTGGGCGGGCGGACCACAGATACGCAGTATTTT. Translating it yields CASSPLGGRTTDTQYF.

The chain employs TRBV10-3 and TRBJ2-6, with D hard to call. CDR3 length equals 16 residues. Trimming took off 0 bases at V and 0 bases at J, with 6 bases between the two ends. The germline gives CDR1 ENHRY, CDR2 SYGVKD. The CDR3 DNA sequence: TGTGCCATCAGTGAGTCGGAAGGCTCTGGGGCCAACGTCCTGACTTTC. This encodes CAISESEGSGANVLTF.

V gene TRBV20-1 combines with J gene TRBJ2-7, with 9 bases identical to TRBD1. The CDR3 is 14 residues long. The V segment lost 3 bases and the J segment 5 bases; nucleotides outside the gene matches: 8. Germline CDR1 reads DFQATT; CDR2 reads SNEGSKA (reference sequence). The CDR3 bases are TGCAGTGCTAGTCCGGGACAGGGCCCCCACGAGCAGTACTTC. Residues: CSASPGQGPHEQYF.